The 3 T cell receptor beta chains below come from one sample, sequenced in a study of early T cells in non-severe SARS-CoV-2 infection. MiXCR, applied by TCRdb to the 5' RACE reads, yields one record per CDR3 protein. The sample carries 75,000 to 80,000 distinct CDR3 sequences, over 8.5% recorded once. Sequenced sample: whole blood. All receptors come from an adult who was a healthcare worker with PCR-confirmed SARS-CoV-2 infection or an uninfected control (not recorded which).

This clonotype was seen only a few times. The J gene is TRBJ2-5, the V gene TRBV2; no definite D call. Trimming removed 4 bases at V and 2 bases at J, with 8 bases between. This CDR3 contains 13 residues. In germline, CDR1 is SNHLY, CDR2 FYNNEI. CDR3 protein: CASSVNKQETQYF. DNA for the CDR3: TGTGCCAGCAGTGTCAACAAGCAAGAGACCCAGTACTTC.

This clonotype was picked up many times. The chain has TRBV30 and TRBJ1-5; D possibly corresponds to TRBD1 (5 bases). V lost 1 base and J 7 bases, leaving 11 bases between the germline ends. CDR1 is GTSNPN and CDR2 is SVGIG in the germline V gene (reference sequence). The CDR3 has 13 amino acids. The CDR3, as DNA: TGTGCCTGGAGTGGACAGTATAACCAGCCCCAGCATTTT. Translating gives CAWSGQYNQPQHF. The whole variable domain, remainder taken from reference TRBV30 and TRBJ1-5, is SQTIHQWPATLVQPVGSPLSLECTVEGTSNPNLYWYRQAAGRGLQLLFYSVGIGQISSEVPQNLSASRPQDRQFILSSKKLLLSDSGFYLCAWSGQYNQPQHFGDGTRLSIL.

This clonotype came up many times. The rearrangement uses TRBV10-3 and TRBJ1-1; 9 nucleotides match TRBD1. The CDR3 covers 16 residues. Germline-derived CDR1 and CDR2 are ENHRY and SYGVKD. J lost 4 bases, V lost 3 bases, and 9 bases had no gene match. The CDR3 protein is CAISDMGQGSGTEAFF. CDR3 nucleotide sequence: TGTGCCATCAGTGATATGGGACAGGGCTCGGGCACTGAAGCTTTCTTT.